The 17 T cell receptor beta chains in this list originate from one sample, sequenced in a study of T cell repertoires in cytomegalovirus infection (dated 2019 in TCRdb). The listed sequencing device is Illumina HiSeq 1500. TCRdb itself trimmed the public reads at Q25 with fastp, ran MiXCR and retained productive beta chains. Rows are combined by CDR3 protein, so each entry shows the most common genes and DNA. This sample holds approximately 180,000 distinct CDR3 sequences; roughly 9.8% were observed only once. The biggest ten clones account for about 4.6% of the sample. Sequenced: PBMCs. The origin of the receptors is a human donor in good health (CMV status not recorded). Some clones in this sample may be carry-over from other donors' samples.

This clonotype turned up a few times. The rearrangement links TRBV7-9 to TRBJ1-1; D gene ambiguous. Germline V CDR1 and CDR2: SEHNR, FQNEAQ (reference sequence). The length of the CDR3 is 13 residues. V was clipped by 1 base and J by 5 bases, with 8 bases between them. CDR3 nucleotides: TGTGCCAGCAGCTTAGATTCGCAAACTGAAGCTTTCTTT. Its protein product is CASSLDSQTEAFF.

This clonotype was recorded a few times. Here the CDR3 reads CAIGAGEANTGELFF. The CDR3 DNA follows: TGTGCCATCGGGGCAGGAGAGGCGAACACCGGGGAGCTGTTTTTT. This rearrangement joins TRBV10-3 to TRBJ2-2; D is possibly TRBD1 (5 bases). The germline V gene encodes CDR1 ENHRY and CDR2 SYGVKD. This CDR3 region has 15 residues. The V and J ends lost 8 bases and 0 bases respectively, with 13 bases between them.

This clonotype has only a few counts. V gene TRBV2 combines with J gene TRBJ2-7; D might be TRBD1 (5 bases). The CDR3 is 14 amino acids. In germline, CDR1 is SNHLY, CDR2 FYNNEI. Deletions cut 6 bases from V and 3 bases from J, with 15 bases between. The CDR3 sequence is CASRLAREYYEQYF. For the CDR3, the DNA is TGTGCCAGCAGATTAGCCAGGGAATACTACGAGCAGTACTTC.

V and J are TRBV5-4 and TRBJ1-2; 8 bases are shared with TRBD1. Germline V gene lookup returns CDR1 SGHNT and CDR2 YYREEE (reference sequence). The junction had 5 bases not matched to a gene; V was cut back by 3 bases and J by 4 bases. The CDR3 length is 14 residues. The CDR3 reads CASSSKQGGYGYTF. CDR3 DNA: TGTGCCAGCAGCTCGAAACAGGGGGGCTATGGCTACACCTTC.

This clonotype was counted ten times or more. The rearrangement uses TRBV20-1 and TRBJ2-5; 7 bases are a match to TRBD2. The V and J ends lost 0 bases and 4 bases, in that order; junction bases with no gene match: 8. The CDR3 loop spans 15 amino acids. From germline, CDR1 is DFQATT and CDR2 SNEGSKA (reference sequence). This chain's CDR3 is CSARDHRTSGETQYF. The CDR3 DNA sequence: TGCAGTGCTAGAGATCATAGGACTAGTGGAGAGACCCAGTACTTC.

This clonotype has ten or more counts. This chain uses TRBV28 with TRBJ1-6; 7 nucleotides align to TRBD1. CDR1 is MDHEN, CDR2 SYDVKM, per germline. This CDR3 is 15 amino acids long. V was pared by 6 bases and J by 2 bases, with 4 bases of the junction left unmatched. The CDR3 DNA is TGTGCCAGCAGGCCCGACAGGGCCTATAATTCACCCCTCCACTTT. This sequence encodes CASRPDRAYNSPLHF.

In the case of this clonotype: A much larger clone lies one base from this, so it may be a read error. This sequence joins TRBV28 and TRBJ2-7, with TRBD2 identical over 8 bases. Germline lookup yields CDR1 MDHEN and CDR2 SYDVKM. This CDR3 comprises 15 residues. The CDR3 reads CAGSLSLSTLTSENF. CDR3 DNA sequence: TGTGCCGGCAGTTTATCCCTATCCACCTTGACTAGCGAGAACTTC. The variable domain in full, completed from reference TRBV28 and TRBJ2-7, reads DVKVTQSSRYLVKRTGEKVFLECVQDMDHENMFWYRQDPGLGLRLIYFSYDVKMKEKGDIPEGYSVSREKKERFSLILESASTNQTSMYLCAGSLSLSTLTSENFGPGTRLTVT.

The J gene is TRBJ2-6, the V gene TRBV10-3; D unresolved. Germline V gene sequence: CDR1 ENHRY, CDR2 SYGVKD. V shed 8 bases and J shed 2 bases, with 4 bases lying between them. The CDR3 is 12 amino acids. This CDR3 is CAISPGANVLTF. The CDR3 DNA follows: TGTGCCATCTCTCCTGGGGCCAACGTCCTGACTTTC.

For this clonotype: A read error may produce the germline difference seen at one junction end. The chain links TRBV7-2 to TRBJ2-7, with TRBD1 matching over 8 bases. Germline-derived CDR1 and CDR2 are SGHTA and FQGNSA. This CDR3 spans 14 amino acids. The CDR3 is CDSSLSTGGYEQYF. The CDR3 bases are TGTGACAGCAGCTTAAGTACAGGGGGCTACGAGCAGTACTTC.

This clonotype has a count of ten or more. This rearrangement joins TRBV28 to TRBJ2-1, with 7 bases identical to TRBD2. This CDR3 is built from 14 residues. V lost 5 bases to trimming and J lost 7 bases; unmatched junction nucleotides: 8. Germline CDR1 MDHEN, CDR2 SYDVKM. CDR3 protein: CASSGGGVRNEQFF. The CDR3 coding sequence is TGTGCCAGCAGTGGGGGAGGGGTTCGGAATGAGCAGTTCTTC.

This clonotype was counted many times. This rearrangement joins TRBV29-1 to TRBJ2-3; 8 bases fit TRBD2. Trimming cost V 0 bases and J 4 bases; bases outside gene matches: 9. CDR1 is SQVTM and CDR2 is ANQGSEA in the germline V gene. The CDR3 loop spans 16 amino acids. The CDR3 sequence is CSVEEGPGGGADTQYF. CDR3 in DNA: TGCAGCGTTGAAGAAGGTCCGGGAGGGGGGGCAGATACGCAGTATTTT.

Notes on this clonotype: No conserved phenylalanine or tryptophan is present at the end of the CDR3, so a read error is the likely explanation. The rearrangement uses TRBV5-5 and TRBJ2-7; TRBD1 matches at 7 bases. The V and J ends lost 4 bases and 4 bases, in that order; junction bases with no gene match: 14. Germline V lookup: CDR1 SGHKS, CDR2 YYEKEE (reference sequence). The CDR3 contains 16 residues. The CDR3 loop reads CASSGQRDSLFYEQYL. The CDR3 DNA is TGTGCCAGCAGCGGGCAAAGGGACAGTCTTTTTTACGAGCAGTACCTC.

This clonotype showed up many times. This chain joins TRBV7-2 and TRBJ2-7, with D tentatively TRBD1 (5 bases). The CDR3 runs 14 residues. The ends were cut back, 5 bases at V and 2 bases at J, with 13 bases in the middle. Germline V gene sequence: CDR1 SGHTA, CDR2 FQGNSA. CDR3 DNA: TGTGCCAGCAGCCCCCAAAAGGGGACCTACGAGCAGTACTTC. This sequence encodes CASSPQKGTYEQYF. The full variable domain, rest sourced from reference TRBV7-2 and TRBJ2-7, is GAGVSQSPSNKVTEKGKDVELRCDPISGHTALYWYRQSLGQGLEFLIYFQGNSAPDKSGLPSDRFSAERTGGSVSTLTIQRTQQEDSAVYLCASSPQKGTYEQYFGPGTRLTVT.

This clonotype was seen many times. The gene calls are TRBV7-8 and TRBJ1-4, with D perhaps matching TRBD1 (5 bases). Looked up from germline, CDR1 is SGHVS and CDR2 is FQNEAQ. CDR3 length: 14 residues. V lost 1 base and J lost 4, with 7 bases in between. For the CDR3, the DNA is TGTGCCAGCAGCTTAGGGGGGATTAATGAAAAACTGTTTTTT. The encoded protein is CASSLGGINEKLFF.

In its sample, this clonotype was seen many times. This chain links TRBV7-6 with TRBJ2-2, with 11 bases fitting TRBD2. This CDR3 comprises 16 residues. Trimming cost V 6 bases and J 4 bases; bases outside gene matches: 7. Germline CDR1 is SGHVS and CDR2 is FNYEAQ. The CDR3 DNA sequence: TGTGCCAGCAGTAAGACTAGCGGGACCCTCACCGGGGAGCTGTTTTTT. It encodes CASSKTSGTLTGELFF.

The table lists this clonotype with many counts. The chain combines TRBV7-2 with TRBJ2-7; D perhaps matches TRBD1 (6 bases). Trimming took 5 bases from V and 6 from J, leaving 11 bases between them. Germline CDR1 SGHTA, CDR2 FQGNSA. This CDR3 region has 12 residues. The CDR3, as DNA: TGTGCCAGCAGCCCTAGGGGGTTCGAGCAGTACTTC. Its translation: CASSPRGFEQYF.

This clonotype was observed at least ten times. The chain carries TRBV6-2 or TRBV6-3 and TRBJ2-1; D call uncertain. Germline loops: CDR1 MNHEY, CDR2 SVGEGT. Trimming took off 5 bases at V and 3 bases at J, with 20 bases between the two ends. CDR3 length: 17 residues. This CDR3 is CASSPGSLASYYNEQFF. In DNA, the CDR3 is TGTGCCAGCAGTCCCGGCTCCTTGGCCAGCTACTACAATGAGCAGTTCTTC.